The 18 T cell receptor beta chains below come from one sample, sequenced in a study of blood T cells in healthy people across ages (dated by TCRdb to about 2015). Library prep was done by 5' RACE. A second PCR of roughly 6 to 11 cycles was run with a J-beta primer mix and a sample-barcoded 5' primer. The public reads were run again by TCRdb, first through fastp at Q25 and then through MiXCR, and only productive beta chains were kept. CDR3 protein duplicates are merged, each entry listing the most common genes and DNA. This sample gives over 1,500,000 distinct CDR3 sequences in total; 35% to 50% of them show up just once. The leading ten clones occupy under 25% of the sample. The sample consisted of blood. Every receptor here comes from a human donor in good health.

V gene TRBV4-3 combines with J gene TRBJ2-3, with TRBD2 matching 7 bases. Losses at the gene ends were 3 bases for V and 0 bases for J; bases not matched to a gene: 3. The CDR3 consists of 15 residues. CDR1 and CDR2 (germline): LGHNA, YSLEER. CDR3 amino acids: CASSHERGSTDTQYF. DNA of the CDR3: TGCGCCAGCAGCCACGAGCGGGGTAGCACAGATACGCAGTATTTT.

The genes are TRBV7-2 and TRBJ2-5; TRBD2 matches 7 bases. The CDR3 consists of 14 residues. Germline values: CDR1 SGHTA, CDR2 FQGNSA. V lost 4 bases, J lost 3 bases, and 5 bases stayed unmatched. CDR3: CASSSPGTKETQYF. The CDR3 DNA is TGTGCCAGCAGCTCCCCCGGGACTAAAGAGACCCAGTACTTC. Drawing the rest from reference TRBV7-2 and TRBJ2-5, the complete variable domain is GAGVSQSPSNKVTEKGKDVELRCDPISGHTALYWYRQSLGQGLEFLIYFQGNSAPDKSGLPSDRFSAERTGGSVSTLTIQRTQQEDSAVYLCASSSPGTKETQYFGPGTRLLVL.

In its sample, this clonotype was seen a few times. J is TRBJ2-1 and V is TRBV3-1; 7 bases align to TRBD1. The CDR3 loop spans 17 amino acids. V was pared by 4 bases and J by 4 bases, with 13 bases of the junction left unmatched. The germline V gene has CDR1 LGHDT and CDR2 YNNKEL (reference sequence). The CDR3 is CASSPDFDRAVYNEQFF. DNA for the CDR3: TGTGCCAGCAGCCCTGACTTCGACAGGGCGGTTTACAATGAGCAGTTCTTC.

This chain connects TRBV18 to TRBJ1-2, with D tentatively TRBD1 (6 bases). The V and J ends lost 1 base and 7 bases respectively, with 22 bases between them. The CDR3 is 17 amino acids. Germline V gene sequence: CDR1 KGHSH, CDR2 LQKENI. The CDR3 is CASSPLSRTAIYGGYTF. CDR3 coding DNA: TGTGCCAGCTCACCACTTTCGAGGACAGCAATCTATGGTGGCTACACCTTC. Complete variable domain (other parts from reference TRBV18 and TRBJ1-2): NAGVMQNPRHLVRRRGQEARLRCSPMKGHSHVYWYRQLPEEGLKFMVYLQKENIIDESGMPKERFSAEFPKEGPSILRIQQVVRGDSAAYFCASSPLSRTAIYGGYTFGSGTRLTVV.

This clonotype was seen only a few times. The chain recombines TRBV3-1 with TRBJ2-1, with D possibly matching TRBD2 (7 bases). CDR3 length: 15 residues. Germline V gene data show CDR1 as LGHDT and CDR2 as YNNKEL (reference sequence). Deletions cut 0 bases from V and 8 bases from J, with 14 bases between. For the CDR3, the DNA is TGTGCCAGCAGCCAAGATGGGGGGGCCCGTGATGAGCAGTTCTTC. Translating it yields CASSQDGGARDEQFF.

On this clonotype: The junction departs from germline at one end; a sequencing error may be responsible. The rearrangement joins TRBV7-9 to TRBJ1-4; perhaps TRBD1 as D (5 bases). The CDR3 has 15 amino acids. Germline V CDR1 and CDR2: SEHNR, FQNEAQ (reference sequence). CDR3 residues: CASSLASGGREKLFF. The CDR3 DNA reads as TGTGCCAGTAGCTTAGCGTCCGGGGGAAGGGAAAAACTGTTTTTT.

The chain carries TRBV29-1 and TRBJ2-3; unclear D gene. The germline V and J ends were trimmed by 4 bases and 0 bases, with 8 bases remaining between them. In germline, CDR1 is SQVTM, CDR2 ANQGSEA. The CDR3 sequence is 13 residues long. The CDR3 region is CSVVPASTDTQYF. CDR3 bases: TGCAGCGTTGTTCCCGCTAGCACAGATACGCAGTATTTT.

This clonotype was recorded many times. V usage is TRBV9 and J usage is TRBJ2-1; TRBD2 agrees at 8 bases. Germline CDR1 is SGDLS and CDR2 is YYNGEE. This CDR3 has 15 residues. J gave up 10 bases and V 0 bases, and 9 bases lay outside the gene matches. CDR3 sequence reads: CASSVGGGREKEQFF. CDR3 coding DNA: TGTGCCAGCAGCGTAGGCGGGGGGCGCGAAAAGGAGCAGTTCTTC.

V and J are TRBV6-1 and TRBJ2-4; D tentatively reads TRBD1 or TRBD2 (6 bases each). The J call may be in error: the DNA end matches TRBJ2-7 better. This CDR3 contains 15 residues. Germline CDR1 MNHNS, CDR2 SASEGT. DNA for the CDR3: TGTGCCAGCAGTGAAGGGGGGGCCACTACCTACGAGCAGTACTTC. It yields the protein CASSEGGATTYEQYF.

This chain's CDR3 is CASSPYGPPYEQYF. In nucleotides, the CDR3 is TGTGCCAGCAGTCCTTATGGCCCGCCCTACGAGCAGTACTTC. This chain connects TRBV12-3 or TRBV12-4 to TRBJ2-7; D is unresolved. With 5 bases removed from V and 2 bases from J, the gap between germline ends came to 13 bases. The CDR3 covers 14 residues.

The chain has TRBV4-1 and TRBJ1-1; a weak D match, TRBD1 (5 bases). V was cut by 2 bases and J by 8 bases, with 15 bases left in between. The CDR3 has 14 residues. Germline values: CDR1 MGHRA, CDR2 YSYEKL. CDR3 residues: CASSQPGTAREAFF. The DNA for the CDR3 is TGCGCCAGCAGCCAACCCGGGACCGCAAGAGAAGCTTTCTTT.

This chain links TRBV15 with TRBJ1-5; D unresolved. V was pared by 5 bases and J by 4 bases, with 6 bases between. CDR3 size: 12 residues. Germline V CDR1 and CDR2: LNHNV, YYDKDF (reference sequence). The CDR3 DNA is TGTGCCACCAGCCTACTTAATCAGCCCCAGCATTTT. Translation gives CATSLLNQPQHF.

This sequence joins TRBV4-2 and TRBJ1-2; D gene uncertain. Germline V CDR1 and CDR2: LGHNA, YNFKEQ. V was clipped by 0 bases and J by 2 bases, with 7 bases between them. The CDR3 consists of 14 residues. For the CDR3, the DNA is TGTGCCAGCAGCCAAGAGGTCAGCAACTATGGCTACACCTTC. This gives the protein CASSQEVSNYGYTF.

The chain couples TRBV12-5 to TRBJ1-2, with D unresolved. Deletions cut 5 bases from V and 6 bases from J, with 13 bases between. CDR3 length: 13 residues. Germline lookup yields CDR1 LGHNT and CDR2 FRNRAP. The CDR3 bases are TGTGCTAGTGGTCCGGGTCTTCCCAATGGCTACACCTTC. Protein product: CASGPGLPNGYTF.

The chain uses TRBV5-1 and TRBJ2-1; the D is unclear. The end of the DNA aligns better with TRBJ2-7, so the J call may be wrong. This CDR3 is 16 amino acids long. The germline V gene encodes CDR1 SGHRS and CDR2 YFSETQ. CDR3 nucleotide sequence: TGCGCCAGCAGCCACCTAGGAGAGAGCTCCTACAATGAGCAGTACTTC. It translates to CASSHLGESSYNEQYF.

The chain recombines TRBV19 with TRBJ2-7; D may match TRBD1 or TRBD2 (6 bases each). The germline V and J ends were trimmed by 8 bases and 0 bases, with 20 bases remaining between them. Germline values: CDR1 LNHDA, CDR2 SQIVND (reference sequence). CDR3 size: 16 residues. CDR3 in DNA: TGTGCCAGTTCGCTTTACGGGGGCAGCTACTCCTACGAGCAGTACTTC. Amino acid sequence: CASSLYGGSYSYEQYF.

The chain employs TRBV7-2 and TRBJ2-7, with 10 bases that match TRBD2. This CDR3 contains 14 residues. V lost 5 bases to trimming and J lost 5 bases; unmatched junction nucleotides: 6. CDR1 is SGHTA and CDR2 is FQGNSA in the germline V gene. In DNA form, the CDR3 reads TGTGCCAGCAGCCAACTAGCGGGGTCCCACGAGCAGTACTTC. This translates into CASSQLAGSHEQYF.

The rearrangement joins TRBV10-3 to TRBJ2-1, with a weak D call TRBD2 (5 bases). This CDR3 is 13 amino acids long. Deletions cut 0 bases from V and 6 bases from J, with 6 bases between. Germline V gene sequence: CDR1 ENHRY, CDR2 SYGVKD. The DNA for the CDR3 is TGTGCCATCAGTGAGTCGCGGGCCAATGAGCAGTTCTTC. Translation: CAISESRANEQFF.